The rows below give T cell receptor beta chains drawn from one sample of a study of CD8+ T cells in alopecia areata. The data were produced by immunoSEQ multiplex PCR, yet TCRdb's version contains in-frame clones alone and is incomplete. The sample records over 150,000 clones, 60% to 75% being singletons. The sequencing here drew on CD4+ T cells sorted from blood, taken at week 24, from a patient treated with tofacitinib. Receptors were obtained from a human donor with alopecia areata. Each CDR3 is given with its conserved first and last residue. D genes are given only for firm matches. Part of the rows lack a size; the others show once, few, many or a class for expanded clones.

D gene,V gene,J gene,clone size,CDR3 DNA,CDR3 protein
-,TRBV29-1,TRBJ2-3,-,TGCAGCGTTGCCGGGGGGCCACGAGATACGCAGTATTTT,CSVAGGPRDTQYF
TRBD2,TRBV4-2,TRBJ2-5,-,TGTGCCAGCAGCCAAGGGGCTAGCGGGGGAGAGACCCAGTACTTC,CASSQGASGGETQYF
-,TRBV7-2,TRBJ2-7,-,TGTGCCAGCAGCGCCAGGGGCAGGGACTCCTACGAGCAGTACTTC,CASSARGRDSYEQYF
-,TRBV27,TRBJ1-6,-,TGTGCCAGCAGTTTCAGTAATTCACCCCTCCACTTT,CASSFSNSPLHF
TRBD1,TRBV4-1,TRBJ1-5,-,TGCGCCAGCAGCCAAGAGGACAGGGTGAATCAGCCCCAGCATTTT,CASSQEDRVNQPQHF
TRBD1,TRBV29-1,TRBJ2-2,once,TGCAGCGGGCTACAGGGGCCTACGGAGCTGTTTTTT,CSGLQGPTELFF
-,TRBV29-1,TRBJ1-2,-,TGCAGCGTTGAACCGGGGACTGGCTACACCTTC,CSVEPGTGYTF
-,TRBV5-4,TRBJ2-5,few,TGTGCCAGCAGCCAGACTGAAGAGACCCAGTACTTC,CASSQTEETQYF
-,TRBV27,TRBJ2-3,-,TGTGCCAGCAGTTTCCCGAGACAGCTAATGTATTTT,CASSFPRQLMYF
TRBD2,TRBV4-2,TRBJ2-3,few,TGTGCCAGCAGCCCCTATGGGACTACTAGCACAGATACGCAGTATTTT,CASSPYGTTSTDTQYF
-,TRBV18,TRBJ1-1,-,TGTGCCAGCTCCTCAGCGCCAACTGAAGCTTTCTTT,CASSSAPTEAFF
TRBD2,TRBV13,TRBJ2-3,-,TGTGCCAGCAGCACCACCGGGGCGGGGGGCACAGATACGCAGTATTTT,CASSTTGAGGTDTQYF
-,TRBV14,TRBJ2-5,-,TGTGCCAGCAGCCAAGGGTTTCTGAGGGCAGGGACCGGACAAGAGACCCAGTACTTC,CASSQGFLRAGTGQETQYF
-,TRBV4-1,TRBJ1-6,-,TGCGCCAGCAGCCAATGGGGGACCCGGGACAATAATTCACCCCTCCACTTT,CASSQWGTRDNNSPLHF
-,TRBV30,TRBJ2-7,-,TGTGCCTGGATCCCCAAGGGGGGCCAGACCTACGAGCAGTACTTC,CAWIPKGGQTYEQYF
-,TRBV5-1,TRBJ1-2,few,TGCGCCAGCAGCTTGGACAGGGTCGACGGCTACACCTTC,CASSLDRVDGYTF
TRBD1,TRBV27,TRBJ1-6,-,TGTGCCAGCAGTTTGTACAGGGGCTCTGCCAATTCACCCCTCCACTTT,CASSLYRGSANSPLHF
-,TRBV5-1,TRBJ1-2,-,TGCGCCAGCAGCTTGGACGCGAACTATGGCTACACCTTC,CASSLDANYGYTF
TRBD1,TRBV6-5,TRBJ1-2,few,TGTGCCAGCAGTACGTGGACAGGGAGCTATGGCTACACCTTC,CASSTWTGSYGYTF
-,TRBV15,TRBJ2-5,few,TGTGCCACCAGCAGAGATAAAGAGACCCAGTACTTC,CATSRDKETQYF
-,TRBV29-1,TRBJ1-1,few,TGCAGCGTTGAGGGGGTTTTTGCGACTGAAGCTTTCTTT,CSVEGVFATEAFF
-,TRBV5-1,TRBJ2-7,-,TGCGCCAGCAGCTTGGTGTGGGGGGCGCGGAGTGTGGCCTACGAGCAGTACTTC,CASSLVWGARSVAYEQYF
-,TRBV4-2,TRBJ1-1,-,TGTGCCAGCAGCCAGGTCAGGGTCGCGAACACTGAAGCTTTCTTT,CASSQVRVANTEAFF
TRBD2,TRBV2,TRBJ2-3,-,TGTGCCAGCAGCCAGCTAGCGGAACGCACAGATACGCAGTATTTT,CASSQLAERTDTQYF
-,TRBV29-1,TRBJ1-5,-,TGCAGCGTTCTGGACAATAGCAATCAGCCCCAGCATTTT,CSVLDNSNQPQHF
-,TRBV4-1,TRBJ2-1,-,TGCGCCAGCAGCCAAGCCCTGAGGGTCGGGTCTCAGGAGCAGTTCTTC,CASSQALRVGSQEQFF
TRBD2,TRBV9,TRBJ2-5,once,TGTGCCAGCAGCGTCTCTGGACTAGCGGGACAAGAGACCCAGTACTTC,CASSVSGLAGQETQYF
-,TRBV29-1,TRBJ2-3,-,TGCAGCGTTAAGTTGAGGGCTGCAGATACGCAGTATTTT,CSVKLRAADTQYF
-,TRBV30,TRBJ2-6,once,TGTGCCTGGAGTGCATGGGGGTCCGGGGCCAACGTCCTGACTTTC,CAWSAWGSGANVLTF
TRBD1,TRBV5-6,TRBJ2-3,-,TGTGCCAGCAGCTTGGTGACAGGGGGCTCGGATACGCAGTATTTT,CASSLVTGGSDTQYF
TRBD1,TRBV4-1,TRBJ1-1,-,TGCGCCAGCAGCTCCCGGGACAGGGTGGTTGAAGCTTTCTTT,CASSSRDRVVEAFF
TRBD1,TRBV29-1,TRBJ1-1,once,TGCAGCGCCGCCGTGGGACAGGGAGAGACTGAAGCTTTCTTT,CSAAVGQGETEAFF
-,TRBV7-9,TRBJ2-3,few,TGTGCCAGCAGCTTATATCGGGGAGGCACAGATACGCAGTATTTT,CASSLYRGGTDTQYF
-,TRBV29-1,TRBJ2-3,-,TGCAGCGTTGACACAGTTCAGAATACGCAGTATTTT,CSVDTVQNTQYF
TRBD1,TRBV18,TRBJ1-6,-,TGTGCCAGCTCAACTCGACAGGGGGCCTCGGGTTCACCCCTCCACTTT,CASSTRQGASGSPLHF
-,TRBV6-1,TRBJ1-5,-,TGTGCCAGCAGTGATTTTTCCAGGGCTGGGAGCAATCAGCCCCAGCATTTT,CASSDFSRAGSNQPQHF
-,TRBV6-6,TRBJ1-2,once,TGTGCCAGCAGTTCCGGGGGGGACTTTCGTAACTATGGCTACACCTTC,CASSSGGDFRNYGYTF
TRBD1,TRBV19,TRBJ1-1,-,TGTGCCAGTGGGACAGTGGGTGGCACTGAAGCTTTCTTT,CASGTVGGTEAFF
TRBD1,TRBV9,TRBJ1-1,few,TGTGCCAGCAGCGACCGGACAGGGCTCAACACTGAAGCTTTCTTT,CASSDRTGLNTEAFF
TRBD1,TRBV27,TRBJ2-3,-,TGTGCCAGCAGTTTATTTTCGGGACAGCTCACAGATACGCAGTATTTT,CASSLFSGQLTDTQYF
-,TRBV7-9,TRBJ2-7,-,TGTGCCAGCAGTCCCAAGGGGGGTCGTCTTGAGCAGTACTTC,CASSPKGGRLEQYF
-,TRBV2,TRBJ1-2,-,TGTGCCAGCAGGCGGGACTATGGCTACACCTTC,CASRRDYGYTF
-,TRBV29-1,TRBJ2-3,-,TGCAGCGTTGGCGTCAAGTTCACAGATACGCAGTATTTT,CSVGVKFTDTQYF
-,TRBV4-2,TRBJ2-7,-,TGTGCCAGCAGCCAAGATGGAGGTGGAGAGCAGTACTTC,CASSQDGGGEQYF
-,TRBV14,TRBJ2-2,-,TGTGCCAGCAGCCTCGGACTTAACACCGGGGAGCTGTTTTTT,CASSLGLNTGELFF
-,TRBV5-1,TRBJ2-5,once,TGCGCCAGCAGCCTGGGTTTGAGGGAGACCCAGTACTTC,CASSLGLRETQYF
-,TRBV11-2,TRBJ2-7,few,TGTGCCAGCAGCTCAAACCGCCCCTACGAGCAGTACTTC,CASSSNRPYEQYF